This entry describes one T cell receptor (beta chain). No antigen is known for it. This sample is part of a study of radiation and T cells in renal cell carcinoma. Regarding the study as a whole: Baseline intratumoral clonotype presence is unknown without pretreatment biopsies. In blood, top tumor clones expanded by 2 weeks, shrinking by 4.

Time point given: blood 2 weeks post-SBRT. Stated treatment: 15 Gy SBRT to primary tumor, nephrectomy 4 weeks later. Serial blood draws occurred at baseline and 2 and 4 weeks post-SBRT. This renal cell carcinoma was of the clear cell type. The CDR3 extends over 16 amino acids. Germline trimming cut 5 bases from V and 5 bases from J; bases unmatched to any gene: 8. Looked up from germline, CDR1 is WSHSY and CDR2 is SAAADI. TCRdb's table, derived via immunoSEQ multiplex PCR, lists solely in-frame clones and lacks some. The data contain some 80,000 clones, about 86% of them singletons. V usage is TRBV10-2 and J usage is TRBJ2-2, with 10 nucleotides matching TRBD2. The specimen comprised blood, sampled from a patient whose treatment included radiotherapy and nephrectomy. The sequence came from a woman between 50 and 59 years old with renal cell carcinoma. The CDR3 nucleotides read TGCGCCAGCAGTAACCTTCTAGCGGGAGAAACCGGGGAGCTGTTTTTT. It specifies CASSNLLAGETGELFF.